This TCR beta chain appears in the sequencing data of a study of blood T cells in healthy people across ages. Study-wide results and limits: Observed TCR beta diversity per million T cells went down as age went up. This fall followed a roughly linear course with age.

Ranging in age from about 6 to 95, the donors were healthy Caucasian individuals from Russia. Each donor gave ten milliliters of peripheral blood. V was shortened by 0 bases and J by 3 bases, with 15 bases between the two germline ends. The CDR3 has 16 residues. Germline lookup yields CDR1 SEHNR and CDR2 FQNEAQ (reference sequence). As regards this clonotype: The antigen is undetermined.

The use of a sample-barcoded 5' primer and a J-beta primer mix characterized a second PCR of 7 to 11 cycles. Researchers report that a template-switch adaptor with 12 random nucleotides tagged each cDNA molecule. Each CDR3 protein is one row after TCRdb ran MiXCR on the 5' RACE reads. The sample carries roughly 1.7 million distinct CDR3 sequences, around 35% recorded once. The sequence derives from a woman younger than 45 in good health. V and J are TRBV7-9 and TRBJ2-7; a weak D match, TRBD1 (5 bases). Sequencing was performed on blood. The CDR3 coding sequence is TGTGCCAGCAGCTTAGCTTCGGGCGGTCAGGGCTACGAGCAGTACTTC. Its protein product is CASSLASGGQGYEQYF.